This is a list of T cell receptor beta chains from one sample in a study of blood T cell repertoires in COVID-19. The data were produced by immunoSEQ multiplex PCR, yet TCRdb's version contains in-frame clones alone and is incomplete. The data hold about 400,000 clones, with roughly 87% observed a single time. Sample: PBMCs or T cells enriched from blood (not recorded which). The receptors were gathered from a woman in her thirties who had recovered from COVID-19. Each CDR3 is given with its conserved first and last residue. D genes are given only for firm matches. Rows give clone size only sometimes, using once, few, many, or a class for an expanded clone.

v_gene	j_gene	d_gene	abundance	CDR3nt	CDR3aa
TRBV3-1/TRBV3-2	TRBJ2-7	-	-	TGTGCCAGCAGCTCATCCGGAGAGGGAATCGGGCAGTACTTC	CASSSSGEGIGQYF
TRBV19	TRBJ1-6	-	-	TGTGCCAGTAGAAGCGGGAGGGGAAGCACCTATAATTCACCCCTCCACTTT	CASRSGRGSTYNSPLHF
TRBV18	TRBJ2-3	TRBD1	-	TGTGCCAGCTCACCAAACAGGGGGACAGATACGCAGTATTTT	CASSPNRGTDTQYF
TRBV2	TRBJ2-5	TRBD2	once	TGTGCCAGCAGAGATAGCGGGAAAGAGACCCAGTACTTC	CASRDSGKETQYF
TRBV5-1	TRBJ1-3	-	few	TGCGCCAGCAGCTTGACAGACTCTGGAAACACCATATATTTT	CASSLTDSGNTIYF
TRBV7-9	TRBJ1-1	-	-	TGTGCCAGCAGCTTAGGTTGGGACAAGAACACTGAAGCTTTCTTT	CASSLGWDKNTEAFF
TRBV5-1	TRBJ2-2	-	-	TGCGCCAGTAAAAAGGGGGACCTGAACACCGGGGAGCTGTTTTTT	CASKKGDLNTGELFF
TRBV11-2	TRBJ2-7	-	-	TGTGCCAGCAGCTTAGAATCAAATACTCACTACGAGCAGTACTTC	CASSLESNTHYEQYF
TRBV25-1	TRBJ1-1	-	-	TGTGCCAGCAGTGAATCCAGGATCAAGGAAAGTGAAGCTTTCTTT	CASSESRIKESEAFF
TRBV14	TRBJ2-7	-	-	TGTGCCAGCAGCCAAGAACAGGAGCAGTACTTC	CASSQEQEQYF
TRBV5-1	TRBJ1-4	TRBD1	-	TGCGCCAGCAGCCGGGGACAGAATCGTAATGAAAAACTGTTTTTT	CASSRGQNRNEKLFF
TRBV6-5	TRBJ1-6	-	-	TGTGCCAGCAGTTACGGGAGCTCCTATAATTCACCCCTCCACTTT	CASSYGSSYNSPLHF
TRBV10-3	TRBJ1-2	TRBD1	-	TGTGCCATCAGTGAGTCGGTTTCAGGGGACAGAGCTAACTATGGCTACACCTTC	CAISESVSGDRANYGYTF
TRBV7-2	TRBJ2-1	TRBD2	-	TGTGCCAGCAGTCGCATCCTCCTAGCGGCAAGCTCCTACAATGAGCAGTTCTTC	CASSRILLAASSYNEQFF
TRBV28	TRBJ2-1	-	-	TGTGCCAGCAGTTTACCCGTTTCAGGTGAGCAGTTCTTC	CASSLPVSGEQFF
TRBV29-1	TRBJ1-1	TRBD1	once	TGCAGCGTTGAAAACAATGGACAGGGAGGCCCTGAAGCTTTCTTT	CSVENNGQGGPEAFF
TRBV7-8	TRBJ1-5	-	-	TGTGCCAGCAGCTTGGGGGGGATCTATAGCAATCAGCCCCAGCATTTT	CASSLGGIYSNQPQHF
TRBV28	TRBJ1-2	TRBD1	-	TGTGCCAGCACTATGACAGGGAGCTATGGCTACACCTTC	CASTMTGSYGYTF
TRBV7-3	TRBJ1-1	TRBD1	-	TGTGCCAGCAGCAGGACAGGGAACACTGAAGCTTTCTTT	CASSRTGNTEAFF
TRBV18	TRBJ1-1	TRBD1	once	TGTGCCAGCTCACCGCCCTATGACAGGGGGGAAGCTTTCTTT	CASSPPYDRGEAFF
TRBV21-1	TRBJ1-2	-	-	TGTGCCAGCATAGTTCCGGACAGGGGGGGCTACACCTTC	CASIVPDRGGYTF
TRBV27	TRBJ1-3	-	-	TGTGCCAGCAGTCCGGGGACTCTCCCTGGAAACACCATATATTTT	CASSPGTLPGNTIYF
TRBV18	TRBJ2-1	TRBD2	-	TGTGCCAGCTCACCGCGCTCAGCGGGAGGCCACGGGGAGCAGTTCTTC	CASSPRSAGGHGEQFF
TRBV5-4	TRBJ1-1	-	-	TGTGCCAGCAGCTTGACGGGGATGAACACTGAAGCTTTCTTT	CASSLTGMNTEAFF
TRBV28	TRBJ2-5	-	-	TGTGCCAGCACACGGGACACCGAAATTCTAGAGACCCAGTACTTC	CASTRDTEILETQYF
TRBV5-1	TRBJ1-3	TRBD1	once	TGCGCCAGCAGCGCTATCGCAGGGGGATCAGGAAACACCATATATTTT	CASSAIAGGSGNTIYF
TRBV4-2	TRBJ2-5	TRBD2	-	TGTGCCAGCAGCCAAGGGTCTCTGGCGGGGGGGCCGGGGGAGACCCAGTACTTC	CASSQGSLAGGPGETQYF
TRBV18	TRBJ2-7	-	-	TGTGCCAGCTCAACCAACAGGGACGAGCAGTACTTC	CASSTNRDEQYF
TRBV5-1	TRBJ1-2	-	-	TGCGCCAGCAGACCTACTGAGGGTGTCTATGGCTACACCTTC	CASRPTEGVYGYTF
TRBV3-1/TRBV3-2	TRBJ1-2	-	-	TGTGCCAGCAGCCAAGCCGGCAGGTCCACGGATGGCTACACCTTC	CASSQAGRSTDGYTF
TRBV4-1	TRBJ2-7	-	-	TGCGCCAGCAGCCAAGATTTGCGGTACTACGAGCAGTACTTC	CASSQDLRYYEQYF
TRBV5-1	TRBJ1-1	-	once	TGCGCCAGCAGCTTATTGGCTGGGGCGCTGAACACTGAAGCTTTCTTT	CASSLLAGALNTEAFF
TRBV24-1	TRBJ2-7	TRBD2	few	TGTGCCACCAGTGACGTTTATAGCGGGGGTTACGAGCAGTACTTC	CATSDVYSGGYEQYF